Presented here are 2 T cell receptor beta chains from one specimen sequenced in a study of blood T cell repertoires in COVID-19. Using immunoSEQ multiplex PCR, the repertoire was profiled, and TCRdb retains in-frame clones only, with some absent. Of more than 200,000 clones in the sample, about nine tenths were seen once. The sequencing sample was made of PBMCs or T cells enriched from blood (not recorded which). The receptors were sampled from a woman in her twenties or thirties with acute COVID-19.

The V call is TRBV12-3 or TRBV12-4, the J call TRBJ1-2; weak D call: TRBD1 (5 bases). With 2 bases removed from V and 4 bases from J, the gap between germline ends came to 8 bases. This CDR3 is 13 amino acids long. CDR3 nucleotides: TGTGCCAGCAGTTTATCTGACAGCTATGGCTACACCTTC. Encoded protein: CASSLSDSYGYTF.

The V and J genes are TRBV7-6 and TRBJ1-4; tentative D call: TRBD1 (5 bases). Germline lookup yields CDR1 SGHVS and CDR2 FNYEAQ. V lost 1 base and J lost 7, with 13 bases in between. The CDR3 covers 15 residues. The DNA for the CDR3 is TGTGCCAGCAGCTTAGTTTCCAGGGCTAGTGAAAAACTGTTTTTT. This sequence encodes CASSLVSRASEKLFF.